This TCR beta chain was recovered during a study of T cell responses to AZD1222 COVID-19 vaccine. Study conclusions and caveats: Spike was spanned by vaccine-associated CD4 TCRs, with dominance at 160-218 and 743-854. Spike-specific TCR breadth and depth grew following two AZD1222 doses.

Germline loops: CDR1 SGHTA, CDR2 FQGTGA. Trimming cost V 9 bases and J 4 bases; bases outside gene matches: 2. The length of the CDR3 is 12 residues. Here immunoSEQ multiplex PCR was the method, and the copy in TCRdb shows in-frame clones only, minus some. The data contain about 150,000 clones, roughly nine tenths of them singletons. For this clone: Its antigen remains unidentified.

The TCR was taken from an adult who received the AZD1222 COVID-19 vaccine. Material: peripheral blood, obtained 28 days after the second AZD1222 dose. The chain employs TRBV7-3 and TRBJ2-1; 8 nucleotides agree with TRBD2. CDR3: CASSGIYNEQFF. The CDR3 bases are TGTGCCAGTAGCGGGATTTACAATGAGCAGTTCTTC.